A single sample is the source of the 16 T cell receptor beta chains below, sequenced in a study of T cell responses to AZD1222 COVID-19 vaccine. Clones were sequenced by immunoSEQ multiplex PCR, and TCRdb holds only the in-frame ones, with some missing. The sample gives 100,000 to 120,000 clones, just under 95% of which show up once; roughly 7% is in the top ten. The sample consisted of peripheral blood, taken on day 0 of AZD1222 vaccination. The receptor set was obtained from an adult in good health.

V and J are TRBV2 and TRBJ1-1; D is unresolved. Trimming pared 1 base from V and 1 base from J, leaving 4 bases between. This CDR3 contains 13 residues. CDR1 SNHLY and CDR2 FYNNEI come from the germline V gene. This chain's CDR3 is CASSEEWNTEAFF. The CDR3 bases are TGTGCCAGCAGTGAAGAGTGGAACACTGAAGCTTTCTTT.

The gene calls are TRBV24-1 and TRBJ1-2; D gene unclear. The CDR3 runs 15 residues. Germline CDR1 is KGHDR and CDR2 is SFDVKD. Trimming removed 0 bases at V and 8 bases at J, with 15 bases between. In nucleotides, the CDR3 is TGTGCCACCAGTGATTTGCCCCGCGGGCCGGGGGGCTACACCTTC. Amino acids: CATSDLPRGPGGYTF.

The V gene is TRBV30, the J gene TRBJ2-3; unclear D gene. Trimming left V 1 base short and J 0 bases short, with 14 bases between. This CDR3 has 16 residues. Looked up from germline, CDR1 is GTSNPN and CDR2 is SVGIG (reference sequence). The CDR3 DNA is TGTGCCTGGAGTGCCCTCCTCCTTACGAGCACAGATACGCAGTATTTT. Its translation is CAWSALLLTSTDTQYF.

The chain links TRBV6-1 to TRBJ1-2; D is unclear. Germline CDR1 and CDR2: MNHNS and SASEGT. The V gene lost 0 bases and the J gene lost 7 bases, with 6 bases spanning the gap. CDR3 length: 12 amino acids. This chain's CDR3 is CASSEAVGGYTF. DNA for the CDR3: TGTGCCAGCAGTGAAGCAGTCGGTGGCTACACCTTC.

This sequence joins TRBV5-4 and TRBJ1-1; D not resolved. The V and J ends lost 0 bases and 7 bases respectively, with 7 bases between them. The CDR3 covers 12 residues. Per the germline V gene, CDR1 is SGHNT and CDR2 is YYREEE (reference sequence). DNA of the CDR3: TGTGCCAGCAGCTTGGACGAATTTGAAGCTTTCTTT. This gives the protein CASSLDEFEAFF.

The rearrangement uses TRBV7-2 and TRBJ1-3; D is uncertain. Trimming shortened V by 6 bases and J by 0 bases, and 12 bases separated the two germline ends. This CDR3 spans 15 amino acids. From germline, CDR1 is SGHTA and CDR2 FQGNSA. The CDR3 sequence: CASREDASSGNTIYF. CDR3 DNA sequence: TGTGCCAGCAGAGAGGACGCTTCCTCTGGAAACACCATATATTTT.

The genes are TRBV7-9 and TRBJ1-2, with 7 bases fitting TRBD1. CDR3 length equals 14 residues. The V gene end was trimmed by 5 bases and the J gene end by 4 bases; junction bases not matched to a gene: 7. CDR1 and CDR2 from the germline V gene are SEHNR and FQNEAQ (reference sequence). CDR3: CASSPGQTPYGYTF. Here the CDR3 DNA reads TGTGCCAGCAGCCCGGGACAGACCCCCTATGGCTACACCTTC.

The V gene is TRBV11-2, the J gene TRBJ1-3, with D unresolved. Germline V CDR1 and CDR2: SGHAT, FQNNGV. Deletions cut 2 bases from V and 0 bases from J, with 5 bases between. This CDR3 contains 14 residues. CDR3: CASSLSYSGNTIYF. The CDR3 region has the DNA TGTGCCAGCAGCTTAAGCTACTCTGGAAACACCATATATTTT. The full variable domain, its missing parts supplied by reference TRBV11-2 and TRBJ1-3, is EAGVAQSPRYKIIEKRQSVAFWCNPISGHATLYWYQQILGQGPKLLIQFQNNGVVDDSQLPKDRFSAERLKGVDSTLKIQPAKLEDSAVYLCASSLSYSGNTIYFGEGSWLTVV.

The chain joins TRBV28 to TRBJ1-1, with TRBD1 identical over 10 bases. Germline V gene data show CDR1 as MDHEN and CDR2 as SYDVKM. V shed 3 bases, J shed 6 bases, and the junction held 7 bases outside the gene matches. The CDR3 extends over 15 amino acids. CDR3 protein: CASSLGQGNGAEAFF. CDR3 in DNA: TGTGCCAGCAGTTTGGGACAGGGGAACGGGGCTGAAGCTTTCTTT.

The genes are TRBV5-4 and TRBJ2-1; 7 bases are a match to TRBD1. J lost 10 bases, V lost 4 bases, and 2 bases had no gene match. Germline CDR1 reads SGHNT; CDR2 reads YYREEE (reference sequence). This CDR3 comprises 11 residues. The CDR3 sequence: CASSTGVEQFF. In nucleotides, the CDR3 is TGTGCCAGCAGCACAGGGGTCGAGCAGTTCTTC.

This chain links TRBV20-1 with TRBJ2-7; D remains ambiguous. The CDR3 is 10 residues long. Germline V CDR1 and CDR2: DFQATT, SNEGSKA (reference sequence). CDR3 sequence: CSPRRREQYF. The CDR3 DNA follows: TGCAGCCCCCGACGGCGCGAGCAGTACTTC.

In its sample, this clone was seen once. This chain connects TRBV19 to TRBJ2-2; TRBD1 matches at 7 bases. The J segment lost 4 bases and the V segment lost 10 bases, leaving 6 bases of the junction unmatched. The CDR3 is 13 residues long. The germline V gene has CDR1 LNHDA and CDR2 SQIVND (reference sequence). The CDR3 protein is CATQQGTTGELFF. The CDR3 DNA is TGTGCCACCCAACAGGGGACCACCGGGGAGCTGTTTTTT.

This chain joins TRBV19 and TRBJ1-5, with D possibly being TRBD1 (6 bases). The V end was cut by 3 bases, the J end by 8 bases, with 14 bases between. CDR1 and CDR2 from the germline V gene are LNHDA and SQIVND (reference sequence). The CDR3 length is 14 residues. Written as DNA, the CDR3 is TGTGCCAGTAGTATGACAGGTCCAGGGGAGCCCCAGCATTTT. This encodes CASSMTGPGEPQHF.

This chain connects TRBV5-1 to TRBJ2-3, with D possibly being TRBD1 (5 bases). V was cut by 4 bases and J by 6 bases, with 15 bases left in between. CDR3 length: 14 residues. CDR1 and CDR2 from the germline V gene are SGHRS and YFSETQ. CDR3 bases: TGCGCCAGCAGCCCCCAGGGCCATACTGATACGCAGTATTTT. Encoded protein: CASSPQGHTDTQYF.

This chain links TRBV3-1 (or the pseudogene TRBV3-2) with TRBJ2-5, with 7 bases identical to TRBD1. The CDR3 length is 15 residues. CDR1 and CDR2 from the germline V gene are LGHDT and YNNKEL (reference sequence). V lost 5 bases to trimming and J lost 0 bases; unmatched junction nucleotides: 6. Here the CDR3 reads CASSTRGGHQETQYF. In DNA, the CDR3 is TGTGCCAGCAGCACCCGAGGGGGCCACCAAGAGACCCAGTACTTC.

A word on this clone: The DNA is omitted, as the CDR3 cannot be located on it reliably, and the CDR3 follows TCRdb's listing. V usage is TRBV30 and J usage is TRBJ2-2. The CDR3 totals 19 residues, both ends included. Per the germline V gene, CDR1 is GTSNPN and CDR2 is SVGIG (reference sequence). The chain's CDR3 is CAWSASHRDPRFGAGELFF.